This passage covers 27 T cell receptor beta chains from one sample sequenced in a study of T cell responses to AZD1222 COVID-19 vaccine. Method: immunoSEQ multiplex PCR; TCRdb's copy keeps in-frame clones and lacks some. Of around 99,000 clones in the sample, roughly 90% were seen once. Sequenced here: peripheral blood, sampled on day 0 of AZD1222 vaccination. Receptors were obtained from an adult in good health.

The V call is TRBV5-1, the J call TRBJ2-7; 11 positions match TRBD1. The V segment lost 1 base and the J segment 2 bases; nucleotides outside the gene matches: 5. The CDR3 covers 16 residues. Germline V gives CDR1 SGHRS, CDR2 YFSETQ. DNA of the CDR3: TGCGCCAGCAGCTTGCAGCCGGGACAGGGGGCCTACGAGCAGTACTTC. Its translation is CASSLQPGQGAYEQYF.

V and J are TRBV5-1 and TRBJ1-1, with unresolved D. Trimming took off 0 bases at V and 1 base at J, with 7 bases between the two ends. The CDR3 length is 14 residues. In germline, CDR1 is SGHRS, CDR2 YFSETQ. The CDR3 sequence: CASSLEQWNTEAFF. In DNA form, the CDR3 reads TGCGCCAGCAGCTTGGAACAGTGGAACACTGAAGCTTTCTTT.

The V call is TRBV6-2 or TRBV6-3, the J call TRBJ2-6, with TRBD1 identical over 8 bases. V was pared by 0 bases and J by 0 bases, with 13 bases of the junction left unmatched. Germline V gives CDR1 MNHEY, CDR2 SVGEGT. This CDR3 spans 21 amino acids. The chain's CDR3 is CASSYSRDRGTSFSGANVLTF. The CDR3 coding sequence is TGTGCCAGCAGTTACTCGAGAGACAGGGGTACCAGTTTCTCTGGGGCCAACGTCCTGACTTTC.

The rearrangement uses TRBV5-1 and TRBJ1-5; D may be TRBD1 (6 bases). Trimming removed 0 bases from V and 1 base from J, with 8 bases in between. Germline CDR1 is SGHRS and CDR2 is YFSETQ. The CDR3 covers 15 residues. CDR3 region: CASSLEGHSNQPQHF. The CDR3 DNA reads TGCGCCAGCAGCTTGGAGGGACACAGCAATCAGCCCCAGCATTTT. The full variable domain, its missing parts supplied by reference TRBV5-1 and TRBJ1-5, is KAGVTQTPRYLIKTRGQQVTLSCSPISGHRSVSWYQQTPGQGLQFLFEYFSETQRNKGNFPGRFSGRQFSNSRSEMNVSTLELGDSALYLCASSLEGHSNQPQHFGDGTRLSIL.

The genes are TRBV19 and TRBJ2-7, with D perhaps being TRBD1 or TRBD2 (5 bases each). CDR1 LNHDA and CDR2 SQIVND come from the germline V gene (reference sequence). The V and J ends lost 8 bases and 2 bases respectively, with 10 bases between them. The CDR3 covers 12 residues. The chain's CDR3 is CASGGRPYEQYF. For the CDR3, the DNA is TGTGCCAGTGGGGGACGTCCCTACGAGCAGTACTTC. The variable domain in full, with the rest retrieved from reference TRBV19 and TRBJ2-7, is DGGITQSPKYLFRKEGQNVTLSCEQNLNHDAMYWYRQDPGQGLRLIYYSQIVNDFQKGDIAEGYSVSREKKESFPLTVTSAQKNPTAFYLCASGGRPYEQYFGPGTRLTVT.

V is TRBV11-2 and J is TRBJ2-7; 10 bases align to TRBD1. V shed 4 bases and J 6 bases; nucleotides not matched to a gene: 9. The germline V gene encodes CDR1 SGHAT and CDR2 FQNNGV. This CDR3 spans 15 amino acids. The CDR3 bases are TGTGCCAGCAGCTCCGGGACAGGGGCAGTAGCCGAGCAGTACTTC. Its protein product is CASSSGTGAVAEQYF.

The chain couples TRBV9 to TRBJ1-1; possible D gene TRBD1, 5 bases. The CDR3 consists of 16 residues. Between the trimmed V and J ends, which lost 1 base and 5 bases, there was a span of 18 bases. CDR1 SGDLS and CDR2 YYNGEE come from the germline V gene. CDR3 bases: TGTGCCAGCAGCGTAAACGTCGAAGGCCGGGGGACTGAAGCTTTCTTT. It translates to CASSVNVEGRGTEAFF.

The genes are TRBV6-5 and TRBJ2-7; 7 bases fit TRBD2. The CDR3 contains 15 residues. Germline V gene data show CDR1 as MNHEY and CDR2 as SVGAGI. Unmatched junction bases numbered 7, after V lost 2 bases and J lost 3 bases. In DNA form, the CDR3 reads TGTGCCAGCAGTTACAAGGGCGGGAGCGGCTACGAGCAGTACTTC. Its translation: CASSYKGGSGYEQYF.

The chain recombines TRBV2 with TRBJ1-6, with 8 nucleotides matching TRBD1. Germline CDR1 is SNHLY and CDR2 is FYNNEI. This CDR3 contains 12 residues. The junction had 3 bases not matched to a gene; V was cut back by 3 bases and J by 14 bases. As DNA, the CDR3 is TGTGCCAGCAGTGACAGGGGGCCAACCCTCCACTTT. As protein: CASSDRGPTLHF.

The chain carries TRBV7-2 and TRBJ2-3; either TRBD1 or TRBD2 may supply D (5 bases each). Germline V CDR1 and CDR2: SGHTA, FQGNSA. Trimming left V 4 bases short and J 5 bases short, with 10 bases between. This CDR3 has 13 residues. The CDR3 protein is CASSWGLEDTQYF. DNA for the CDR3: TGTGCCAGCAGCTGGGGGTTAGAAGATACGCAGTATTTT.

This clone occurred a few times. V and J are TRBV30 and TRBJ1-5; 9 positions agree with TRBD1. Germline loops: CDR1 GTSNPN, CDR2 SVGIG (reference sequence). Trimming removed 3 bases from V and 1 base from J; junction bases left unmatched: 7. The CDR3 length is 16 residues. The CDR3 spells CAWSAGTGRSNQPQHF. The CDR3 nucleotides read TGTGCCTGGAGCGCCGGGACAGGGAGAAGCAATCAGCCCCAGCATTTT.

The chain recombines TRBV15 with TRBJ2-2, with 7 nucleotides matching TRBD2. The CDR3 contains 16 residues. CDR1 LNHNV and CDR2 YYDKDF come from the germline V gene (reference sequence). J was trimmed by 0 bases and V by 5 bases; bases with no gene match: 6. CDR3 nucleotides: TGTGCCACCAGCGGCCTAGCGGAGGCGAACACCGGGGAGCTGTTTTTT. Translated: CATSGLAEANTGELFF.

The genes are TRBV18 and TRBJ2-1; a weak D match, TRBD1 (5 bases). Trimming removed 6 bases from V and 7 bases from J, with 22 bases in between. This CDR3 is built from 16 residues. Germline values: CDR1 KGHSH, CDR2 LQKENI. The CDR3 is CASSPLGDAPPNEQFF. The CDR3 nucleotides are TGTGCCAGCTCCCCCTTAGGGGATGCCCCTCCAAATGAGCAGTTCTTC.

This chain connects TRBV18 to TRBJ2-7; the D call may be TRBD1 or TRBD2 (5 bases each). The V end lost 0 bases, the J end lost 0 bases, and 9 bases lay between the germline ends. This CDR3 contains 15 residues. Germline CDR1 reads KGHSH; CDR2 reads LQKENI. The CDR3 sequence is CASSPPGDPSYEQYF. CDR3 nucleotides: TGTGCCAGCTCACCACCGGGGGACCCCTCCTACGAGCAGTACTTC. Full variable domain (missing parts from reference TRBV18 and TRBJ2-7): NAGVMQNPRHLVRRRGQEARLRCSPMKGHSHVYWYRQLPEEGLKFMVYLQKENIIDESGMPKERFSAEFPKEGPSILRIQQVVRGDSAAYFCASSPPGDPSYEQYFGPGTRLTVT.

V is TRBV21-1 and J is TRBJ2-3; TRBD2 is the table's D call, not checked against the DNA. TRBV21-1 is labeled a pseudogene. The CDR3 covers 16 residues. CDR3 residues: CASSKASPLRVDTQYF. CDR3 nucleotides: TGTGCCAGCAGCAAAGCGAGTCCACTCCGGGTAGATACGCAGTATTTT.

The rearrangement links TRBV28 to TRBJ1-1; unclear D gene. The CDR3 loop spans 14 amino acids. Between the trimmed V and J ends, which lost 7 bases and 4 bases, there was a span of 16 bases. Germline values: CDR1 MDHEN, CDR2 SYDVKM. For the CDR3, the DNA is TGTGCCAGCACCCAAAGTAGCTTTTTCACTGAAGCTTTCTTT. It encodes CASTQSSFFTEAFF. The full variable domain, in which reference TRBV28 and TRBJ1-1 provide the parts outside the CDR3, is DVKVTQSSRYLVKRTGEKVFLECVQDMDHENMFWYRQDPGLGLRLIYFSYDVKMKEKGDIPEGYSVSREKKERFSLILESASTNQTSMYLCASTQSSFFTEAFFGQGTRLTVV.

CDR3 DNA sequence: TGCAGTGCTAGTACGGCAGGGGGAATAACTGAAGCTTTCTTT. Residues: CSASTAGGITEAFF. The chain links TRBV20-1 to TRBJ1-1, with 7 bases that match TRBD1. V was clipped by 3 bases and J by 5 bases; unmatched bases: 9. Germline CDR1 DFQATT, CDR2 SNEGSKA (reference sequence). This CDR3 is built from 14 residues.

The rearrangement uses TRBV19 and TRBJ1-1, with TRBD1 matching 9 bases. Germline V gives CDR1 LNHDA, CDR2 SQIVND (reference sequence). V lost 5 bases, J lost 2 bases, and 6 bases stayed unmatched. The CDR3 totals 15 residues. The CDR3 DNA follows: TGTGCCAGTAGTTCCAGAACAGGGGGCAACACTGAAGCTTTCTTT. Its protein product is CASSSRTGGNTEAFF.

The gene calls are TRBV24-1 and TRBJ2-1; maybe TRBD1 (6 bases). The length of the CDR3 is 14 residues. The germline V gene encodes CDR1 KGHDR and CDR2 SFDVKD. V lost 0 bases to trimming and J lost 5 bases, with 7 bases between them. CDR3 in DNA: TGTGCCACCAGTGATTTGGGACAGCACAATGAGCAGTTCTTC. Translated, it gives CATSDLGQHNEQFF.

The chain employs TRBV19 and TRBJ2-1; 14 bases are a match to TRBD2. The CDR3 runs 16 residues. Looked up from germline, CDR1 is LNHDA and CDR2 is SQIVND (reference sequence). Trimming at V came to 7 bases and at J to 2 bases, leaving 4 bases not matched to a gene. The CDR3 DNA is TGTGCCAGTACCGAGGGACTAGCGGGGGCCTACAATGAGCAGTTCTTC. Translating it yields CASTEGLAGAYNEQFF.

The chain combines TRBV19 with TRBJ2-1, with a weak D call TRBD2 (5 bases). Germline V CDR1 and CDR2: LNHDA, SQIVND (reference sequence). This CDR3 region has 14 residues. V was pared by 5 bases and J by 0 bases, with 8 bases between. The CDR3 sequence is CASSYSGSYNEQFF. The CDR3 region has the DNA TGTGCCAGTAGTTACAGCGGCTCCTACAATGAGCAGTTCTTC. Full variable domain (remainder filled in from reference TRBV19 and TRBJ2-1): DGGITQSPKYLFRKEGQNVTLSCEQNLNHDAMYWYRQDPGQGLRLIYYSQIVNDFQKGDIAEGYSVSREKKESFPLTVTSAQKNPTAFYLCASSYSGSYNEQFFGPGTRLTVL.

CDR3 sequence reads: CASSSGGGQSYEQYF. The CDR3 nucleotides are TGTGCCAGCAGCAGCGGGGGGGGGCAGTCCTACGAGCAGTACTTC. The chain is built from TRBV28 and TRBJ2-7; 10 positions agree with TRBD2. From germline, CDR1 is MDHEN and CDR2 SYDVKM. CDR3 size: 15 residues. V trimming: 6 bases; J trimming: 1 base; junction bases outside the gene matches: 6.

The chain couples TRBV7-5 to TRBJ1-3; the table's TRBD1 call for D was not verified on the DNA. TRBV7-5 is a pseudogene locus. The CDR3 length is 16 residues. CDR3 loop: CVRSLTPRGPGNTIYF. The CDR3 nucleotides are TGTGTCAGAAGCTTAACCCCTAGGGGCCCTGGAAACACCATATATTTT.

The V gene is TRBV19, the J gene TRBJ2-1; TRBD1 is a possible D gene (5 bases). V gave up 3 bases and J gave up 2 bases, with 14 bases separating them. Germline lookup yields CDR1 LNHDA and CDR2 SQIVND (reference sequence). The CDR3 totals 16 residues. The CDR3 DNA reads TGTGCCAGTAGTATTTGGCACAGGTACGCCTACAATGAGCAGTTCTTC. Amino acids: CASSIWHRYAYNEQFF.

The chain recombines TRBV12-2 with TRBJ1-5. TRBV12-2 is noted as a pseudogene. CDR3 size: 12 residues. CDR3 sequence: CASRDSNQPQHF. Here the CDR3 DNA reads TGTGCAAGTCGGGACAGCAATCAGCCCCAGCATTTT.

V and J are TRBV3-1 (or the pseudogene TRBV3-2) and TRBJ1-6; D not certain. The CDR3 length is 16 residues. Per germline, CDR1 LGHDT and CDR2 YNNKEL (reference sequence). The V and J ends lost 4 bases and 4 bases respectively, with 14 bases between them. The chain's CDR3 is CASSRRGGKYNSPLHF. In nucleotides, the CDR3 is TGTGCCAGCAGCCGACGAGGCGGAAAGTATAATTCACCCCTCCACTTT.

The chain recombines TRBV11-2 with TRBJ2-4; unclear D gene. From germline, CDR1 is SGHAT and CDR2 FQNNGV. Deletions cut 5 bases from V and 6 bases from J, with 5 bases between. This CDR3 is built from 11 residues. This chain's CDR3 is CASSRLNIQYF. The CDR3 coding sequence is TGTGCCAGCAGCCGTTTAAACATTCAGTACTTC. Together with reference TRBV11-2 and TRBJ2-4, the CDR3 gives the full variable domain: EAGVAQSPRYKIIEKRQSVAFWCNPISGHATLYWYQQILGQGPKLLIQFQNNGVVDDSQLPKDRFSAERLKGVDSTLKIQPAKLEDSAVYLCASSRLNIQYFGAGTRLSVL.